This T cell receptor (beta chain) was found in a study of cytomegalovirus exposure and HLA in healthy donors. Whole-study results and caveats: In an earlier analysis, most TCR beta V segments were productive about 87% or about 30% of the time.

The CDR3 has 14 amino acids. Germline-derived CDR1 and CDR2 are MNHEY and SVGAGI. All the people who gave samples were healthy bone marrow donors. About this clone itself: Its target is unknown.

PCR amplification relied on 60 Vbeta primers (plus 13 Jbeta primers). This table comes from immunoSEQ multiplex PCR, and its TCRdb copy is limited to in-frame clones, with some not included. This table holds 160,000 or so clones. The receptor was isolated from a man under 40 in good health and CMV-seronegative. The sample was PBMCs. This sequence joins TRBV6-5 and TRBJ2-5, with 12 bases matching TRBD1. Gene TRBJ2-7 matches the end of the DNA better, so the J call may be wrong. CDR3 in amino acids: CASSRAGQGAEQYF. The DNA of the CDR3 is TGTGCCAGCAGTCGGGCGGGACAGGGGGCCGAGCAGTACTTC.